The clone carrying this T cell receptor beta chain was seen a handful of times. Its antigen remains unknown. The data belong to a study of T cell repertoires in cytomegalovirus infection. Study overall: The authors relied on CMV epitopes, both recently identified HLA-C-restricted and well-studied HLA-B-restricted.

Using its own MiXCR run on the reads, TCRdb lists one record per CDR3 protein. The table shows approximately 1,000,000 distinct CDR3 sequences, with 25% to 40% occurring only once. The CDR3 is made up of 15 amino acids. The germline V gene has CDR1 SEHNR and CDR2 FQNEAQ (reference sequence). V gave up 2 bases and J gave up 4 bases; unmatched junction bases: 4. Findings and limits, study-wide: HLA-C-restricted TCR beta clonotypes specific for CMV led the ex vivo response.

This specimen consisted of cultured CD8+ T cells from PBMCs, obtained from culture after CMV antigen stimulation. The rearrangement links TRBV7-9 to TRBJ2-1; the match to TRBD2 covers 8 bases. The sequence was obtained from a human donor in good health (CMV status not recorded). Some clones in this sample may be carry-over from other donors' samples. Here the CDR3 DNA reads TGTGCCAGCAGCTTACAAGCGGGGGAGTACAATGAGCAGTTCTTC. It codes for CASSLQAGEYNEQFF.